This T cell receptor beta chain derives from a study of neurological immune-mediated disorders (dated by TCRdb to between 2018 and 2021). With respect to the entire study: Peripheral blood TCR-beta repertoires from patients with HTLV-I-associated myelopathy (HAM/TSP), patients with multiple sclerosis, and healthy controls were compared in the study using UMI-based sequencing. Alongside PBMC samples, the set of approximately 100 TCR-beta libraries contained longitudinal samples, technical triplicates, and paired CD4+ and CD8+ T-cell subsets that had been sorted. The cohort was made up of around 70 subjects, consisting of roughly 15 HAM/TSP patients, 34 multiple sclerosis patients and 20 healthy controls. The research as a whole found: No identical CDR3 amino acid sequences were shared among expanded clones across subjects, suggesting private TCR-beta repertoires in all groups. TCR clonal expansion was greatest in HAM/TSP patients and smallest in MS patients, who ranked below even healthy controls.

cDNA synthesis used template-switch 5'RACE with a primer carrying a 10-nucleotide random unique molecular identifier tagging each TCR transcript. Each sequencing run produced over 190 million TCR-beta sequences covering 15-18 subjects. Total RNA was extracted with the RNeasy kit. The KAPA Real-time Library Amplification kit was used to amplify TCR-beta VDJ regions with primers for the TCR constant region and the 5'RACE anchor. Sample indexes and Illumina adaptors were added in a first PCR, after which library yield was increased in a second PCR. The roughly 650 bp TCR product was size-selected on a 2% E-gel SizeSelection system after Ampure bead purification. Before pooling, libraries had their quality checked on a Bioanalyzer, their concentration measured with Qubit, and their quantity determined with the Kapa Library Quantification kit. Paired-end 2 x 150 bp sequencing of the libraries was performed on an Illumina HiSeq 2500. To increase sequence diversity, roughly 24-32% phiX was spiked into each library pool. The published analysis was carried out like this. Quality-filtered reads were processed with the UMI-based MiGEC pipeline, which removed over 75% of raw TCR sequences during error correction. IMGT germline references were used for alignment of VDJ genes, and clonotypes were defined by a unique CDR3 amino acid sequence together with V-J genes. Clonal expansion, Shannon diversity and CDR3 relatedness were evaluated with VDJtools (CalcPairwiseDistances, ClusterSamples), while phylogenetic trees were built in CLCbio workbench. Clones with at least 8 unique UMIs were defined as expanded, with this threshold being based on coefficient-of-variation modelling across technical triplicates. Using fastp at Q25 and MiXCR, TCRdb reprocessed the public reads and kept productive beta chains. Identical CDR3 proteins give one entry, which carries the most common genes and DNA. The authors' filters were not applied to this entry. In this sample the table shows 20,000 or so distinct CDR3 sequences, around a tenth of which occur a single time. Under 30% of the sample lies in the top ten.

Blood bank volunteers in Maryland, USA served as the healthy controls. Sorted-subset TCR libraries were prepared from around 1 million sorted CD4+ or CD8+ T cells. Peripheral blood underwent Ficoll-Hypaque density gradient centrifugation to isolate PBMCs, which were then cryopreserved in liquid nitrogen. The study also sequenced paired sorted CD4+ and CD8+ subsets from healthy controls, HAM/TSP patients and MS patients. This clonotype has ten or more counts. The antigen it recognizes is unknown. Within one base of it there is no much larger clone, and no base qualities were kept. The sample was CD8+ T cells from blood. The clonotype originates from a woman aged 45-65 years in good health.

The DNA is TGTGCCAGCAGTTTAATCAGGGACAATGAGCAGTTCTTC. Its amino acids are CASSLIRDNEQFF. The chain links TRBV28 with TRBJ2-1; 5 matching bases give a weak D call of TRBD1. The CDR1 and CDR2 encoded by the germline V gene are MDHEN and SYDVKM. The CDR3 has 13 amino acids, counting the end cysteine and phenylalanine. Just CDR3 DNA is preserved here, 39 bases in frame from base 1. The V end loses 2 bases and the J end loses 5 bases, and a stretch of 7 bases separates them.